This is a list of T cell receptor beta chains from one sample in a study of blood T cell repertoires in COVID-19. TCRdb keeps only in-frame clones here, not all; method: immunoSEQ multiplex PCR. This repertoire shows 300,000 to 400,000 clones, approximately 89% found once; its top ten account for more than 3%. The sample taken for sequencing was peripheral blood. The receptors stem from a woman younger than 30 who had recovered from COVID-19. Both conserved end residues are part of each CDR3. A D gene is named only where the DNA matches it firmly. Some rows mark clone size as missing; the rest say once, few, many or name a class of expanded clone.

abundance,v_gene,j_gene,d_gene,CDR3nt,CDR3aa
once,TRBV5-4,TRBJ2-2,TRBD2,TGTGCCAGCAGCTCCAGGCTAGCGGCGAACACCGGGGAGCTGTTTTTT,CASSSRLAANTGELFF
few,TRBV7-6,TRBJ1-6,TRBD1,TGTGCCAGCAGCTCCTGGACAGGGATGGGCTCACCCCTCCACTTT,CASSSWTGMGSPLHF
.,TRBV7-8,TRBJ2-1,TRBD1,TGTGCCAGCAGCTTCGAGGTGTTAGGGGGACAGGGGGCCTATGAGCAGTTCTTC,CASSFEVLGGQGAYEQFF
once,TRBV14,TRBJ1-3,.,TGTGCCAGCAGCCAAGATCTACAGGGAACTGGAAACACCATATATTTT,CASSQDLQGTGNTIYF
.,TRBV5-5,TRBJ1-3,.,TGTGCCAGCAGCTGGGGTTCAGGGCAGGGAAACACCATATATTTT,CASSWGSGQGNTIYF
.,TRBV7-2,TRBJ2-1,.,TGTGCCAGCAGCTACCGGGACACCTTCAATGAGCAGTTCTTC,CASSYRDTFNEQFF
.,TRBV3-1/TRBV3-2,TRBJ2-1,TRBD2,TGTGCCAGCAGCCAAGGCGGGAGTGGTCGCAATGAGCAGTTCTTC,CASSQGGSGRNEQFF
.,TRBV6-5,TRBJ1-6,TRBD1,TGTGCCAGCAGCCAGGACAGGGTGTTCTCACCCCTCCACTTT,CASSQDRVFSPLHF
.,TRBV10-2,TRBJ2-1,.,TGCGCCAGCAGTGAGGCTCCCATGCGAGAGCAGTTCTTC,CASSEAPMREQFF
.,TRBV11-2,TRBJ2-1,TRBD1,TGTGCCAGCAGCCTCACTCCCGGGACAGGGGGCAATGAGCAGTTCTTC,CASSLTPGTGGNEQFF
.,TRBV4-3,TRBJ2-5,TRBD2,TGCGCCAGCAGCCAAGGGACTAGCGGTGAGACCCAGTACTTC,CASSQGTSGETQYF
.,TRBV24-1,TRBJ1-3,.,TGTGCCACCAGTGACCCGACAGGTGCTTCTGGAAACACCATATATTTT,CATSDPTGASGNTIYF
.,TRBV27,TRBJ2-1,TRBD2,TGTGCCAGCAGTCTACTAGCGGGAGGGCCTAGGGAGCAGTTCTTC,CASSLLAGGPREQFF
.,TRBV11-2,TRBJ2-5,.,TGTGCCAGCAGCTTAGGATCTCCCCCTATCTTACAAGAGACCCAGTACTTC,CASSLGSPPILQETQYF
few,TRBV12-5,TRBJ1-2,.,TGTGCTAGTGGTTGGAGTAACTATGGCTACACCTTC,CASGWSNYGYTF
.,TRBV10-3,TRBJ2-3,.,TGTGCCATCGGACAGAACACTAGCACAGATACGCAGTATTTT,CAIGQNTSTDTQYF
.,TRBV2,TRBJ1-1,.,TGTGCCAGCAATCCCATGAACACTGAAGCTTTCTTT,CASNPMNTEAFF
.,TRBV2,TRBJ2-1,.,TGTGCCAGCAGTGCTCCCCGCTCCTACAATGAGCAGTTCTTC,CASSAPRSYNEQFF
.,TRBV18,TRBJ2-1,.,TGTGCCAGCTCACCACAGCAGGCCTCCTACAATGAGCAGTTCTTC,CASSPQQASYNEQFF
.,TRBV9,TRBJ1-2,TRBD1,TGTGCCAGCAGCGCAGCCCATGGACAGGGGGCGCCTGGCTACACCTTC,CASSAAHGQGAPGYTF
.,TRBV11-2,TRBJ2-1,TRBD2,TGTGCCAGCAGCTCAGTTCGGGCACCGCGCGGGAGCTACAATGAGCAGTTCTTC,CASSSVRAPRGSYNEQFF
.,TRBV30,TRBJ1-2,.,TGTGCCTGGATTCTCCGAGGGGGGGTTAAGGGCTATGGCTACACCTTC,CAWILRGGVKGYGYTF
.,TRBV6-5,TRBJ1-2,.,TGTGCCAGCAGTTACTCCCGGACAGTTAACTATGGCTACACCTTC,CASSYSRTVNYGYTF
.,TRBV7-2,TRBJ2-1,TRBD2,TGTGCCAGCAGCCAGACTAGCGGGGAGTACAATGAGCAGTTCTTC,CASSQTSGEYNEQFF
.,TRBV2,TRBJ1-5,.,TGTGCCAGCAGTGAAGCGAATGGGGAGGATCAGCCCCAGCATTTT,CASSEANGEDQPQHF
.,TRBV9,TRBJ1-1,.,TGTGCCAGCAGCGTAGCCCCGAGGAACACTGAAGCTTTCTTT,CASSVAPRNTEAFF
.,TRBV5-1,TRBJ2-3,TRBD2,TGCGCCAGCAGCTTGGCCGGACTAGCGGAAATGGGGGCAGATACGCAGTATTTT,CASSLAGLAEMGADTQYF
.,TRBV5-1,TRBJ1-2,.,TGCGCCAGCAGCAACTCAGGGTATATAGAAGGCTACACCTTC,CASSNSGYIEGYTF
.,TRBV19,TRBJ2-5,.,TGTGCCAGTAGGGACAGACCAGACCACCAAGAGACCCAGTACTTC,CASRDRPDHQETQYF
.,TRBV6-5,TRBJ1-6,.,TGTGCCAGCAGTAAGACGAACAGGGATTCACCCCTCCACTTT,CASSKTNRDSPLHF
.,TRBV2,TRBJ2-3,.,TGTGCCAGCACCAAGGACATTCTTTTCACAGATACGCAGTATTTT,CASTKDILFTDTQYF
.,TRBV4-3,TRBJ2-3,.,TGCGCCAGCAGCCACGGGTACCAGGATACGCAGTATTTT,CASSHGYQDTQYF
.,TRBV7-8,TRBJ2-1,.,TGTGCCAGCAGGGGCCGCGGGCGGGCTAGCTCCTACAATGAGCAGTTCTTC,CASRGRGRASSYNEQFF
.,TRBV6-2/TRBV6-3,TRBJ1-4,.,TGTGCCAGCAGTGAGCGGCGGGAAAAACTGTTTTTT,CASSERREKLFF
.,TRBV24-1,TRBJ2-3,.,TGTGCCACCCGTCGGCGGAGCACAGATACGCAGTATTTT,CATRRRSTDTQYF
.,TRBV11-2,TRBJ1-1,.,TGTGCCAGCAGCCCGGGGGGGGTTGGGAACACTGAAGCTTTCTTT,CASSPGGVGNTEAFF
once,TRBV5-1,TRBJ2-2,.,TGCGCCAGCAGCTTAGAGGTCCCCGAGAACACCGGGGAGCTGTTTTTT,CASSLEVPENTGELFF
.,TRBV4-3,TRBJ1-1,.,TGCGCCAGCAGCCAAGATCGTATAGGGACACACACTGAAGCTTTCTTT,CASSQDRIGTHTEAFF
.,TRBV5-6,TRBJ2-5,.,TGTGCCAGCAGCTTGGGTCCCGGGGGTAGGGCCCAGTACTTC,CASSLGPGGRAQYF
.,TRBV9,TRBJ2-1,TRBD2,TGTGCCAGCAGCCGACGGGCTAGCGGGGGACACAATGAGCAGTTCTTC,CASSRRASGGHNEQFF
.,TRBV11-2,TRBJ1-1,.,TGTGCCAGCAGCGCGGGTGTTGAGAAACGTGGCACTGAAGCTTTCTTT,CASSAGVEKRGTEAFF
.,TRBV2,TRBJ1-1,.,TGTGCCAGATCCAAATTCATGAACACTGAAGCTTTCTTT,CARSKFMNTEAFF
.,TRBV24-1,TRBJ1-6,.,TGTGCCACCAGTACGCACAGGGCAGGTAATTCACCCCTCCACTTT,CATSTHRAGNSPLHF
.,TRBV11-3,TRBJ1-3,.,TGTGCCAGCAGCTTAATGAACAGTTTCTCTGGAAACACCATATATTTT,CASSLMNSFSGNTIYF
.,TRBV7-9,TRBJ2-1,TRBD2,TGTGCCAGCAGCCCGTCCCGACTAGCGGGAGGGAACAATGAGCAGTTCTTC,CASSPSRLAGGNNEQFF
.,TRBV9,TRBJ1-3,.,TGTGCCAGCAGCGTAGTCGGGGATCTCAACGGAAACACCATATATTTT,CASSVVGDLNGNTIYF
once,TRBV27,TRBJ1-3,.,TGTGCCAGCAGTTGGACATACGGTTTGGGAAACACCATATATTTT,CASSWTYGLGNTIYF
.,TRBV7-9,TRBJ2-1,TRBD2,TGTGCCAGCAGCTTAGACGCTAGCGGGATACAGTTCTTC,CASSLDASGIQFF
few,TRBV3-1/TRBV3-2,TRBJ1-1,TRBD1,TGTGCCAGCAGCCGGGACAGGGCGGAAGCTTTCTTT,CASSRDRAEAFF
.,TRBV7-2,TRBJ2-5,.,TGTGCCAGCACCCTACTCCCCAGGGCGACCCAGTACTTC,CASTLLPRATQYF
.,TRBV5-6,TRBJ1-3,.,TGTGCCAGCAGCTTGGAGGGCAGGGCTCGAAACACCATATATTTT,CASSLEGRARNTIYF
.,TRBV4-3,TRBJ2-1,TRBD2,TGCGCCAGCAGCCAGGAAGGGACTAGCGGGAGGTATGAGCAGTTCTTC,CASSQEGTSGRYEQFF
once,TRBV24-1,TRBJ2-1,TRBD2,TGTGCCACCAGTGATTCACTAGCGGGAGTCGAAGAGCAGTTCTTC,CATSDSLAGVEEQFF
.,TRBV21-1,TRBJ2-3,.,.,CASSKARGGQGVARGTDTQYF
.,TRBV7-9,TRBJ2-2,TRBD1,TGTGCCAGCAGTCGGACAGGGCCCTACGCCGGGGAGCTGTTTTTT,CASSRTGPYAGELFF
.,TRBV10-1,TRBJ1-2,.,TGCGCCAGCAGTGAGTCGAGGGCAGCTGGCTACACCTTC,CASSESRAAGYTF
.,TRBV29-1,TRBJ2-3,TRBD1,TGCAGCGTTCGACAGGGGGGCACAGATACGCAGTATTTT,CSVRQGGTDTQYF
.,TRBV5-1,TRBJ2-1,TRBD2,TGCGCCAGCAGCATCGGGACTAGCGGAACCGGGCTCTTC,CASSIGTSGTGLF
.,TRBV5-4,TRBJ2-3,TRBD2,TGTGCCAGCAGCTTGAACTATAGGCTAGCGGGAGTGCGTGGCACAGATACGCAGTATTTT,CASSLNYRLAGVRGTDTQYF
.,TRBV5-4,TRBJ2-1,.,TGTGCCAGCAGTCAAGGATACGGAGGGTACAATGAGCAGTTCTTC,CASSQGYGGYNEQFF